A selection of T cell receptor beta chains follows, all from one sample in a study of blood T cell repertoires in COVID-19. Sequencing was performed with immunoSEQ multiplex PCR; in TCRdb, only in-frame clones are kept and a portion is missing. The sample contains about 230,000 clones, 65% to 90% of which appear only once. The sample was peripheral blood. The receptor source for this set is a woman in her forties or fifties with acute or convalescent COVID-19. Each CDR3 is given with its conserved first and last residue. D genes are given only for firm matches. Not all rows give a size; the values are once, few, many and, for expanded clones, a class.

size	V	D	J	DNA	CDR3
NA	TRBV6-2/TRBV6-3	NA	TRBJ1-5	TGTGCCAGCAGTGGAAGGGCAAGGGCTGGGGGCCAGCCCCAGCATTTT	CASSGRARAGGQPQHF
few	TRBV19	NA	TRBJ1-1	TGTGCCAGTACGACAATGAACACTGAAGCTTTCTTT	CASTTMNTEAFF
few	TRBV6-2/TRBV6-3	NA	TRBJ1-3	TGTGCCAGCAGTTACAGCTTCTCTGGAAACACCATATATTTT	CASSYSFSGNTIYF
NA	TRBV10-3	NA	TRBJ1-2	TGTGCCATCAGTGAGTCGAAACTTCGGGTAGCCGCTAACTATGGCTACACCTTC	CAISESKLRVAANYGYTF
NA	TRBV7-6	NA	TRBJ2-2	TGTGCCAGCAGCTCACGGAGGGGGAACACCGGGGAGCTGTTTTTT	CASSSRRGNTGELFF
NA	TRBV18	NA	TRBJ2-2	TGTGCCAGCTCACCAACCCCGAGGACCGGGGAGCTGTTTTTT	CASSPTPRTGELFF
NA	TRBV14	NA	TRBJ2-7	TGTGCCAGCAGCCAAGATTCATCAATCTACGAGCAGTACTTC	CASSQDSSIYEQYF
NA	TRBV28	NA	TRBJ1-5	TGTGCCAGCAGTAGGGCTTGGGACATTATAGATAGCAATCAGCCCCAGCATTTT	CASSRAWDIIDSNQPQHF
NA	TRBV5-1	NA	TRBJ1-6	TGCGCCAGCAGCTTGAGCGGGGAGGGTTCACCCCTCCACTTT	CASSLSGEGSPLHF
NA	TRBV12-3/TRBV12-4	TRBD1	TRBJ1-1	TGTGCCAGCAATAGGGGGCGGGCTGAAGCTTTCTTT	CASNRGRAEAFF
NA	TRBV5-1	NA	TRBJ1-2	TGCGCCAGCAGCTTCACGGAGGGCTATGGCTACACCTTC	CASSFTEGYGYTF
NA	TRBV6-2/TRBV6-3	NA	TRBJ1-1	TGTGCCAGCAGTTCGGGTTCTGAAGCTTTCTTT	CASSSGSEAFF
once	TRBV5-4	NA	TRBJ1-3	TGTGCCAGCAGCTTACAATCTGGAAACACCATATATTTT	CASSLQSGNTIYF
NA	TRBV3-1/TRBV3-2	NA	TRBJ1-1	TGTGCCAGCAGCCAAGTGGGGGGGAACACTGAAGCTTTCTTT	CASSQVGGNTEAFF
once	TRBV27	NA	TRBJ1-2	TGTGCCAGCAGTTTCCGAGACAGACCCTATGGCTACACCTTC	CASSFRDRPYGYTF
NA	TRBV12-3/TRBV12-4	NA	TRBJ2-7	TGTGCCAGCAGTTTCCAACGCAGATACGAGCAGTACTTC	CASSFQRRYEQYF
NA	TRBV5-1	TRBD2	TRBJ2-1	TGCGCCAGCTTTAGGGTAGCGGGGGGGCGAGTTGAGCAGTTCTTC	CASFRVAGGRVEQFF
NA	TRBV11-1	TRBD2	TRBJ2-3	TGTGCCAGCAGCTTAGTCAGCGGGGGACACACAGATACGCAGTATTTT	CASSLVSGGHTDTQYF
NA	TRBV7-5	NA	TRBJ2-5	TGTGTCAGAAGCTTAGGTTTAGCGGGAGCCCAGTACTTC	CVRSLGLAGAQYF
few	TRBV28	TRBD1	TRBJ1-1	TGTGCCAGCAGTTTCCCACTTCGACAGGGCCACTTT	CASSFPLRQGHF
NA	TRBV11-1	TRBD1	TRBJ1-2	TGTGCCAGCAGCCTGGACAGGGCCGACTATGGCTACACCTTC	CASSLDRADYGYTF